This T cell receptor (beta chain) derives from a study of blood T cell repertoires in COVID-19. As for the study in general: Acute-phase and convalescent COVID-19 samples originated in the United States, Italy and Spain. T cells, B-cell-depleted T cells, or PBMCs provided the cDNA or gDNA that served as material.

This clone is a singleton in its sample. In the original workflow: Estimation of nucleated cell counts relied on the amplification of reference gene primers. Clones were read by immunoSEQ multiplex PCR, and TCRdb kept only the in-frame ones, dropping some. The DNA gave D and trimming, while V, J and clone size come from that table. The table shows 300,000 to 450,000 clones, with around 85% occurring only once. Germline CDR1 GTSNPN, CDR2 SVGIG (reference sequence). The V end lost 2 bases, the J end lost 0 bases, and 11 bases lay between the germline ends. The CDR3 runs to 15 residues. The clonotype was recovered from a woman in her late teens or twenties with acute or convalescent COVID-19. The sample consisted of peripheral blood. This chain connects TRBV30 to TRBJ1-3; weak D call: TRBD1 (5 bases). CDR3 nucleotide sequence: TGTGCCTGGAGTCGATTTCAGGGCTCTGGAAACACCATATATTTT. Protein product: CAWSRFQGSGNTIYF.